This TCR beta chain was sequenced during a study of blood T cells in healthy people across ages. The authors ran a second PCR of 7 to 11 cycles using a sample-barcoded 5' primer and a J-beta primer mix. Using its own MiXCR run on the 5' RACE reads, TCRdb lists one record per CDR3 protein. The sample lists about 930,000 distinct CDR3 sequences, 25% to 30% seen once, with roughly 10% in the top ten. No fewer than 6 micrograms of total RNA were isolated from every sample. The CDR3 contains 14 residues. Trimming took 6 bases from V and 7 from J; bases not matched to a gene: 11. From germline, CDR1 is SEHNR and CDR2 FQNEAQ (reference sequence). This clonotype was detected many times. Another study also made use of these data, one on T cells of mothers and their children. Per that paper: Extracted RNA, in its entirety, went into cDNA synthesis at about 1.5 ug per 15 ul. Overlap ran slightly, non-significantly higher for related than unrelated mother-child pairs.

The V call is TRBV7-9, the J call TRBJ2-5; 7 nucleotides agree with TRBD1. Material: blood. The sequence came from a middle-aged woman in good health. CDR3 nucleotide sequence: TGTGCCAGCAGGCCACAGGGGAGTGGGACGACCCAGTACTTC. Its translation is CASRPQGSGTTQYF.